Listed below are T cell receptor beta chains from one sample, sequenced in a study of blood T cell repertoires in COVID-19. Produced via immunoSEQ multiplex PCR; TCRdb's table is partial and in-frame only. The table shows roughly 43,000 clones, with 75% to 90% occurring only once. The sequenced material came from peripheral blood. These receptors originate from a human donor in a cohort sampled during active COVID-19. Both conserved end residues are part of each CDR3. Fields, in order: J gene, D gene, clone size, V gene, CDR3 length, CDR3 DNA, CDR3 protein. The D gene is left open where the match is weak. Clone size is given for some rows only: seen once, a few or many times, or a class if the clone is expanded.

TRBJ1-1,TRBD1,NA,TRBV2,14,TGTGCCAGCAGGGCGACAGGGGGCAACACTGAAGCTTTCTTT,CASRATGGNTEAFF
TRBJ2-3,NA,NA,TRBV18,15,TGTGCCAGCTCACCACGGTCTAGCAGGACAGATACGCAGTATTTT,CASSPRSSRTDTQYF
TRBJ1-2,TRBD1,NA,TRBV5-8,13,TGTGCCAGCAGCCTGACAGGGGACTATGGCTACACCTTC,CASSLTGDYGYTF
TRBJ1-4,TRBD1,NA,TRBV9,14,TGTGCCAGCAGCGTGGGACAGCTTAATGAAAAACTGTTTTTT,CASSVGQLNEKLFF
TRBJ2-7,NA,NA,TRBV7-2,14,TGTGCCAGCAGCTTAGCGGGGGGGCTATACGAGCAGTACTTC,CASSLAGGLYEQYF
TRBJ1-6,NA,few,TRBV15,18,TGTGCCACCAGCAGAGAGCGACGGGTGAGCTCCTATAATTCACCCCTCCACTTT,CATSRERRVSSYNSPLHF
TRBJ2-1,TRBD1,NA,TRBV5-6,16,TGTGCCAGCAGCTTGAGAAGACAGGGGGGTTTCAATGAGCAGTTCTTC,CASSLRRQGGFNEQFF
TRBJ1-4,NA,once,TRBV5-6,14,TGTGCCAGCAGCTCTCGGTCAACTAATGAAAAACTGTTTTTT,CASSSRSTNEKLFF
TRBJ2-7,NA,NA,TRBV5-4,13,TGTGCCAGCAGTACTTCCCCGCCCTACGAGCAGTACTTC,CASSTSPPYEQYF
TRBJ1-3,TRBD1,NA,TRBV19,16,TGTGCCAGTAGTCTCCGGACAGGGTACTCTGGAAACACCATATATTTT,CASSLRTGYSGNTIYF
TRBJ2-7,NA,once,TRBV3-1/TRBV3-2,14,TGTGCCAGCAGCCTGGCGGGGGCGGGTTACGAGCAGTACTTC,CASSLAGAGYEQYF
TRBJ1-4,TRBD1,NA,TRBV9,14,TGTGCCAGCAGCGGGACAGGGGAGTATGAAAAACTGTTTTTT,CASSGTGEYEKLFF
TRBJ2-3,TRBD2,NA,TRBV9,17,TGTGCCAGCAGCTTTCGGCCGGGACTAGCGCAATCAGATACGCAGTATTTT,CASSFRPGLAQSDTQYF
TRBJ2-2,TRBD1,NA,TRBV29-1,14,TGCAACGTTCAAGGGACAGGGAACACCGGGGAGCTGTTTTTT,CNVQGTGNTGELFF
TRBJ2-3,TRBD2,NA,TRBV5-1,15,TGCGCCAGCAGTGACGTAGCGGGGGGGCCAAATACGCAGTATTTT,CASSDVAGGPNTQYF
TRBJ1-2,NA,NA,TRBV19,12,TGTGCCAGTAGTACAGGGGTAGTTGGCTACACCTTC,CASSTGVVGYTF
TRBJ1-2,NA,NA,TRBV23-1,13,TGCGCCAGCAGTCGTCACAGTAACTATGGCTACACCTTC,CASSRHSNYGYTF
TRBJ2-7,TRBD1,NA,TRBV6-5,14,TGTGCCAGCAGGGAGGACAGGGGGATCTACGAGCAGTACTTC,CASREDRGIYEQYF
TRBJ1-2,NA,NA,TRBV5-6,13,TGTGCCAGCAGCCCCTTGGGTCGAGGGTTCTACACCTTC,CASSPLGRGFYTF
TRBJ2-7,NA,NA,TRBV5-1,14,TGCGCCAGCAGCTTGGGCCAGGGTAACGACGAGCAGTACTTC,CASSLGQGNDEQYF
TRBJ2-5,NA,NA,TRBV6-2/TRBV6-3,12,TGTGCCAGCAGTTATCGGAGGGAGACCCAGTACTTC,CASSYRRETQYF
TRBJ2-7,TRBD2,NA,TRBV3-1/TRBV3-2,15,TGTGCCAGCAGCCGAAGGACTAGCGGAGACTACGAGCAGTACTTC,CASSRRTSGDYEQYF
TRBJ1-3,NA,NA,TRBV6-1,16,TGTGCCAGCAGTGAAGGTATTTCGAGCTCTGGAAACACCATATATTTT,CASSEGISSSGNTIYF
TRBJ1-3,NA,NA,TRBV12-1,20,TGTGCCAGCAGCGCAAATTGGACAGGGTCAATGGCCTCCTCTGGAAACACCATATATTTT,CASSANWTGSMASSGNTIYF
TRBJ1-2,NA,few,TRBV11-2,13,TGTGCCAGCAGCCATCCGGGGGGACGGGGCTACACCTTC,CASSHPGGRGYTF
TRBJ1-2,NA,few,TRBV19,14,TGTGCCAGTAGCCCCTATGACAGACGGGATGGCTACACCTTC,CASSPYDRRDGYTF
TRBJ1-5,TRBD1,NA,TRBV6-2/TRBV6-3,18,TGTGCCAGCAGCACCGGGACAGGGAGGTTTCGGAGCAATCAGCCCCAGCATTTT,CASSTGTGRFRSNQPQHF
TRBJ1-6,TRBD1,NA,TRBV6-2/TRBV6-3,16,TGTGCCAGCAGTTCCCCGGGACAGGGCGATCATTCACCCCTCCACTTT,CASSSPGQGDHSPLHF
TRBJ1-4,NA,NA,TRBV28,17,TGTGCCAGCACCCTTGCCAGGGGTGTCGGAACTAATGAAAAACTGTTTTTT,CASTLARGVGTNEKLFF
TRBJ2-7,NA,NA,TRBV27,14,TGTGCCAGCAGTACCCACTCGGGCTCCTACGAGCAGTACTTC,CASSTHSGSYEQYF
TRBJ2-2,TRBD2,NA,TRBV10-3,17,TGTGCCATCGCCGGCACTAGCGGGGGCGCGAACACCGGGGAGCTGTTTTTT,CAIAGTSGGANTGELFF
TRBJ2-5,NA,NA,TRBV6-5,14,TGTGCCAGCAGTTGGGGGGGCGACCAAGAGACCCAGTACTTC,CASSWGGDQETQYF
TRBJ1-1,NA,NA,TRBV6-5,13,TGTGCCAGCAGCTCAGGGTCGGGGGAAAAAGCTTTCTTT,CASSSGSGEKAFF
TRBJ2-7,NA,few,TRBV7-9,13,TGTGCCAGCAGCACAGTGCCGTCCTACGAGCAGTACTTC,CASSTVPSYEQYF
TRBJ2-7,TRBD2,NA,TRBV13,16,TGTGCCAGCAGCTTAGGCGGACTAGCGGTATCCTACGAGCAGTACTTC,CASSLGGLAVSYEQYF
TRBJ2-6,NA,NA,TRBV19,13,TGTGCCAGCAGCCCGGGAGGGGCCAACGTCCTGACTTTC,CASSPGGANVLTF
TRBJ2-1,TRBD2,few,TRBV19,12,TGTGCCAGTAGTAATAGCGGGAGTCGGCAGTTCTTC,CASSNSGSRQFF
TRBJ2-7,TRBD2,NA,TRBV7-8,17,TGTGCCACGGGAGGGGGAGAGACGCTAAGTTTCGCCTACGAGCAGTACTTC,CATGGGETLSFAYEQYF
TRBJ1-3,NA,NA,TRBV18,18,TGTGCCAGCTCACCTATACTTCAACTTCGCGGAGATTCAAACACCATATATTTT,CASSPILQLRGDSNTIYF
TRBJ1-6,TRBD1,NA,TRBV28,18,TGTGCCAGCAGGGGGGACAGGGGGCCTGTCTCCTATAATTCACCCCTCCACTTT,CASRGDRGPVSYNSPLHF
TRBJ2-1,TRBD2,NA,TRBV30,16,TGTGCCTGGAGTGAGGCTAGCGGGAGGGCCTTGGATGAGCAGTTCTTC,CAWSEASGRALDEQFF
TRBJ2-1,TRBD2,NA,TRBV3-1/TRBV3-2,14,TGTGCCAGCAGCCCCTCGAGCGGGAGAAATGAGCAGTTCTTC,CASSPSSGRNEQFF
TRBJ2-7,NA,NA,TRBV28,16,TGTGCCAGCAGTTTTACACTCGCGGGACTGAGCTACGAGCAGTACTTC,CASSFTLAGLSYEQYF
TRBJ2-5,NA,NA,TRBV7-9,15,TGTGCCAGCAGTTCGTCGGGGGGCGCGGGAGAGACCCAGTACTTC,CASSSSGGAGETQYF
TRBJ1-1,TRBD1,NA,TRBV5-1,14,TGCGCCAGCAGCCCCGACAGGGGCCGATCTGAAGCTTTCTTT,CASSPDRGRSEAFF
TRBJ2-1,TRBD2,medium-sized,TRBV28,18,TGTGCCAGCAGCGGACTAGCGGGTTACAGTAGCTCCTACAATGAGCAGTTCTTC,CASSGLAGYSSSYNEQFF
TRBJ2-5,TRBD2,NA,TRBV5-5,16,TGTGCCAGCAGCCCCAACGGACTAGCGGGTTTTGAGACCCAGTACTTC,CASSPNGLAGFETQYF
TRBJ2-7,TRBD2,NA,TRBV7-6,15,TGTGCCAGCAGCTTAGGGGTAGCGGGAGTTGGCGAGCAGTACTTC,CASSLGVAGVGEQYF